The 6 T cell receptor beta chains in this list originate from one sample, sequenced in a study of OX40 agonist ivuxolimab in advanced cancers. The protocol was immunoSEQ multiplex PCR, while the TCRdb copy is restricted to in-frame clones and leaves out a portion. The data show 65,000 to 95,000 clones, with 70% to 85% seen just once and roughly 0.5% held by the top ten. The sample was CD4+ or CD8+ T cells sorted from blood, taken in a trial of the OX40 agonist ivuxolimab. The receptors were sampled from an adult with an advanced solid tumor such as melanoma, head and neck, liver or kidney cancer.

The CDR3 is CASSPPPGAFPDTQYF. In DNA form, the CDR3 reads TGCGCCAGCAGCCCGCCTCCCGGAGCTTTCCCAGATACGCAGTATTTT. This rearrangement joins TRBV5-1 to TRBJ2-3; D unresolved. This CDR3 is built from 16 residues. Deletions cut 4 bases from V and 4 bases from J, with 19 bases between. CDR1 SGHRS and CDR2 YFSETQ come from the germline V gene.

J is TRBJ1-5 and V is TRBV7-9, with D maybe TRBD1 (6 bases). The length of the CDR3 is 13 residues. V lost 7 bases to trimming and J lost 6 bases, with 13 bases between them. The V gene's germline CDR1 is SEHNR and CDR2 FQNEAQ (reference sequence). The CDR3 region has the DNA TGTGCCAGCACACCAGGGGAGGGTCAGCCCCAGCATTTT. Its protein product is CASTPGEGQPQHF.

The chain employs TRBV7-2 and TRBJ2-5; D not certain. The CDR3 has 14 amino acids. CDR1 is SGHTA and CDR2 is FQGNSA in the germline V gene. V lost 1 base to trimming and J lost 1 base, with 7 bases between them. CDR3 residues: CASSLGPVQETQYF. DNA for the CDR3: TGTGCCAGCAGCTTAGGACCCGTCCAAGAGACCCAGTACTTC.

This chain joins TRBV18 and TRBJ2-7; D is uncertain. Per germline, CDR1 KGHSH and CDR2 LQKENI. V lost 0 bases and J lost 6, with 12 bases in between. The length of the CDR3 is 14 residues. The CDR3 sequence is CASSPPEPNGEQYF. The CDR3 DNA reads TGTGCCAGCTCACCACCTGAGCCCAATGGCGAGCAGTACTTC.

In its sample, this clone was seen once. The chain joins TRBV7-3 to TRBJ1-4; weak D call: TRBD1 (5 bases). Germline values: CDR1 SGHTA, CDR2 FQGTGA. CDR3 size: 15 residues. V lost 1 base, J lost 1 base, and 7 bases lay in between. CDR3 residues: CASSLMGGTNEKLFF. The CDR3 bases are TGTGCCAGCAGCTTAATGGGGGGAACTAATGAAAAACTGTTTTTT.

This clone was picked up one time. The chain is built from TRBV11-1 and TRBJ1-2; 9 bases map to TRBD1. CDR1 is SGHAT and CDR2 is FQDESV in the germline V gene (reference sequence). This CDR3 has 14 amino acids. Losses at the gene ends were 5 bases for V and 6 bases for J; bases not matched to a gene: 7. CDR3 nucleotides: TGTGCCAGCAGCCGTTATTGGACAGGGGATGGCTACACCTTC. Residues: CASSRYWTGDGYTF. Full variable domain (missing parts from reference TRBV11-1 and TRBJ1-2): EAEVAQSPRYKITEKSQAVAFWCDPISGHATLYWYRQILGQGPELLVQFQDESVVDDSQLPKDRFSAERLKGVDSTLKIQPAELGDSAMYLCASSRYWTGDGYTFGSGTRLTVV.